This T cell receptor beta chain derives from a study of blood T cell repertoires in COVID-19. Looking at the study overall: Both acute and convalescent COVID-19 samples were obtained from the United States, Italy and Spain. Sources were T cells, B-cell-depleted T cells, or PBMCs; the material itself was cDNA or gDNA.

CDR1 SGHTA and CDR2 FQGNSA come from the germline V gene. The J segment lost 1 base and the V segment lost 3 bases, leaving 5 bases of the junction unmatched. CDR3 length: 15 residues. The Seattle patients, enrolled during active infection, were followed longitudinally. Data came from immunoSEQ multiplex PCR; TCRdb stores just in-frame clones and leaves some out. The sample has just over 250,000 clones; about 90% are singletons. The sequencing sample was made of peripheral blood. The sequence came from a person in their late teens or twenties with COVID-19, enrolled during active disease. This rearrangement joins TRBV7-2 to TRBJ2-7, with TRBD2 identical over 8 bases. The CDR3 DNA reads as TGTGCCAGCAGCTTTAGCGGGAAGGTGTCCTACGAGCAGTACTTC. Amino acid sequence: CASSFSGKVSYEQYF.